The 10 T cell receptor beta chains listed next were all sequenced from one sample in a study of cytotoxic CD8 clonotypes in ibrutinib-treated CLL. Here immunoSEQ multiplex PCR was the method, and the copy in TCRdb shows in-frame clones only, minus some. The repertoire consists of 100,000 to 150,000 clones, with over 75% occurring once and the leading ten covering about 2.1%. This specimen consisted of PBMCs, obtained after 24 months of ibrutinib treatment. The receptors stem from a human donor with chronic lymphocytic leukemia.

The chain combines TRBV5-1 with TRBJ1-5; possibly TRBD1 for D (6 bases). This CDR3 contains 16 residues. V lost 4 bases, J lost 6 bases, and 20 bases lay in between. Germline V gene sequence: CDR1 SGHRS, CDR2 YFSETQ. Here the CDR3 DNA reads TGCGCCAGCAGCCCAGGGGAATTGGGAGGGAGTCAGCCCCAGCATTTT. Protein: CASSPGELGGSQPQHF.

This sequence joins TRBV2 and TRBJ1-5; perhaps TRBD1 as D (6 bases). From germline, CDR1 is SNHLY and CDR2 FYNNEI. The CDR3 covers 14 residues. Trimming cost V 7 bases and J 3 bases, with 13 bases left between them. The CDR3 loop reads CASTRGQFNQPQHF. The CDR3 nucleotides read TGTGCCAGCACCCGAGGACAGTTCAATCAGCCCCAGCATTTT.

The CDR3 DNA reads as TGTGCCATCAGTGGGACAGGGAAATACACTGAAGCTTTCTTT. As protein: CAISGTGKYTEAFF. The chain joins TRBV10-3 to TRBJ1-1; 8 nucleotides align to TRBD1. The germline V gene has CDR1 ENHRY and CDR2 SYGVKD. V was clipped by 4 bases and J by 3 bases; unmatched bases: 4. This CDR3 comprises 14 residues.

The CDR3 DNA reads as TGTGCCAGCAGTTACCCCCAGTTGAACACTGAAGCTTTCTTT. This translates into CASSYPQLNTEAFF. V usage is TRBV6-6 and J usage is TRBJ1-1, with D uncertain. Deletions cut 2 bases from V and 0 bases from J, with 7 bases between. In germline, CDR1 is MNHNY, CDR2 SVGAGI (reference sequence). This CDR3 has 14 amino acids.

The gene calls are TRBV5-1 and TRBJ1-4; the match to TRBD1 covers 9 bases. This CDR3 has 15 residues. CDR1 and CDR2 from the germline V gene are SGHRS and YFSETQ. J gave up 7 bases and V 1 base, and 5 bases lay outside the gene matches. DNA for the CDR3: TGCGCCAGCAGCTTGTTTGCGACAGGGGGTGAAAAACTGTTTTTT. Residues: CASSLFATGGEKLFF.

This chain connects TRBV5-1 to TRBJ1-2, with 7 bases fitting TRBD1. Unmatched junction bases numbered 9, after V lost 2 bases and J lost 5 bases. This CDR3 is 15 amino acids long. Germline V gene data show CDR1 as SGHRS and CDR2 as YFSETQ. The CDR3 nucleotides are TGCGCCAGCAGCTTCACACCGGGACAGCAATATGGCTACACCTTC. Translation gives CASSFTPGQQYGYTF. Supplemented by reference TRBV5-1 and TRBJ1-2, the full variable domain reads KAGVTQTPRYLIKTRGQQVTLSCSPISGHRSVSWYQQTPGQGLQFLFEYFSETQRNKGNFPGRFSGRQFSNSRSEMNVSTLELGDSALYLCASSFTPGQQYGYTFGSGTRLTVV.

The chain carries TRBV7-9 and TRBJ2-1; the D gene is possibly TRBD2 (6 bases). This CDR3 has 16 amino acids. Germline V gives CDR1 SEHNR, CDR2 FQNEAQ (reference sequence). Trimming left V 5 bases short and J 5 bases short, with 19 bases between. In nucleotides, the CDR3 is TGTGCCAGCAGCCCCCGGGGTGGGGGGATGGACAATGAGCAGTTCTTC. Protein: CASSPRGGGMDNEQFF.

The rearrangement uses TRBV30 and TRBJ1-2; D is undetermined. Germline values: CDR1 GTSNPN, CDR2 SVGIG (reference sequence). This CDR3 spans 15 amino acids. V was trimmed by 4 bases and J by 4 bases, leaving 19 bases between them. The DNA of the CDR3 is TGTGCCTGGATAAAGTACTCGACCGAAATCTATGGCTACACCTTC. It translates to CAWIKYSTEIYGYTF.

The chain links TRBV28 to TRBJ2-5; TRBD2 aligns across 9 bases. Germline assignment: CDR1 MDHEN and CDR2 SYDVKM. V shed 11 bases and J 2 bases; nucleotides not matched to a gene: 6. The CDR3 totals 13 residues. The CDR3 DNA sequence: TGTGCCGGATCAGCGGGGGGACAAGAGACCCAGTACTTC. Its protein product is CAGSAGGQETQYF.

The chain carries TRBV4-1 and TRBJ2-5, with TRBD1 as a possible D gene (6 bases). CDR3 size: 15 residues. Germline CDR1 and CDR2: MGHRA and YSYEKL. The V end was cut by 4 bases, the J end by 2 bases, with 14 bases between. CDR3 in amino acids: CASSPVPGQQETQYF. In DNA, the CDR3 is TGCGCCAGCAGCCCTGTACCGGGACAACAAGAGACCCAGTACTTC.